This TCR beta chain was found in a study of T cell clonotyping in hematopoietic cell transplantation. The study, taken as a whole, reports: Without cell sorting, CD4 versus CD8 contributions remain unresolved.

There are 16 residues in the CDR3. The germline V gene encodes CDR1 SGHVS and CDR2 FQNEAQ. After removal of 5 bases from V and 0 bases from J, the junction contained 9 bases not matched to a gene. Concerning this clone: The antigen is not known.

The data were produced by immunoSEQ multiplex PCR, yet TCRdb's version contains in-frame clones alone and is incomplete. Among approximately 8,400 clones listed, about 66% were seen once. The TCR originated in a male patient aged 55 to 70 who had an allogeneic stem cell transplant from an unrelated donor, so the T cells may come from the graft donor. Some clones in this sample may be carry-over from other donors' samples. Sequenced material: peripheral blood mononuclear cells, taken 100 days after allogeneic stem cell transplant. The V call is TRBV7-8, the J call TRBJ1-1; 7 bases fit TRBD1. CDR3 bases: TGTGCCAGCAGCCCTCCACACAGGGGATTGAACACTGAAGCTTTCTTT. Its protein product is CASSPPHRGLNTEAFF.